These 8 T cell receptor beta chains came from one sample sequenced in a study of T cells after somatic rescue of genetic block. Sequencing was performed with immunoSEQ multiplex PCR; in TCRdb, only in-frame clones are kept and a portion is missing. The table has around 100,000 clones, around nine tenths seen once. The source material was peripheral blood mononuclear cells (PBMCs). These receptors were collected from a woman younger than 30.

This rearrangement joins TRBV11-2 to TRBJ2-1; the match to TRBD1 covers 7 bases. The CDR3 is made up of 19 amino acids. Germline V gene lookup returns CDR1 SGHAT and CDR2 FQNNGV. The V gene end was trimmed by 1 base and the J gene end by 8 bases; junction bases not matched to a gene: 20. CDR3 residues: CASSLGLSPRGQVSHEQFF. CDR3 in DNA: TGTGCCAGCAGCTTAGGGCTATCCCCCCGAGGACAGGTTTCTCATGAGCAGTTCTTC.

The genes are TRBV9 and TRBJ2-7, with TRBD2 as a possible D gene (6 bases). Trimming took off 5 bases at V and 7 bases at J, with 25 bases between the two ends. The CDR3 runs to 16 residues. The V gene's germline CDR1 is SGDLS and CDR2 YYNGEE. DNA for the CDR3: TGTGCCAGCAGGGACCTCGAGGAGGGGATAACTGGGGAGCAGTACTTC. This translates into CASRDLEEGITGEQYF.

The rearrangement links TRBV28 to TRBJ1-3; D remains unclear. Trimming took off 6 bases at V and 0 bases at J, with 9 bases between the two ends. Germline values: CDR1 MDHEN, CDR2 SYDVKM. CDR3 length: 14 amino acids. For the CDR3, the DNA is TGTGCCAGCAGACAGCTAACCTCTGGAAACACCATATATTTT. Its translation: CASRQLTSGNTIYF.

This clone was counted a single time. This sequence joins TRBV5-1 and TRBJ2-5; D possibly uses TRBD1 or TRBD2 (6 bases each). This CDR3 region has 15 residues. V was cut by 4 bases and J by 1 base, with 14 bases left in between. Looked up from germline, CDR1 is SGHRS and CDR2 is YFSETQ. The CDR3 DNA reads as TGCGCCAGCAGCCTGGGGGGCGAGGCCCAAGAGACCCAGTACTTC. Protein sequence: CASSLGGEAQETQYF.

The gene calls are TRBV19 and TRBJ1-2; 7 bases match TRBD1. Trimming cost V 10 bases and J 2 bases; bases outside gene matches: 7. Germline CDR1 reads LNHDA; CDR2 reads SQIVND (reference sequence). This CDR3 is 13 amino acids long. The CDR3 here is CATPSQGNYGYTF. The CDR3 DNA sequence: TGTGCCACCCCATCACAGGGGAACTATGGCTACACCTTC.

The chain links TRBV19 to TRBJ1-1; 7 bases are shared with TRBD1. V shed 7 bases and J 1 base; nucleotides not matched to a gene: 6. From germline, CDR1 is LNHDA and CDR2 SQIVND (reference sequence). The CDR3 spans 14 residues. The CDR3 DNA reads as TGTGCCAGTACTCACAGGGGCAGGAACACTGAAGCTTTCTTT. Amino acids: CASTHRGRNTEAFF.

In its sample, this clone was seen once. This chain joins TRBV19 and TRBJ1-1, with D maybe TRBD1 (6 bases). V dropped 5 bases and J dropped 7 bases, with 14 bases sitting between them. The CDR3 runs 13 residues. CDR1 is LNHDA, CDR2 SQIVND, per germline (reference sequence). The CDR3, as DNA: TGTGCCAGTAGTCGGGGGCGGGTGGATGAAGCTTTCTTT. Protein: CASSRGRVDEAFF.

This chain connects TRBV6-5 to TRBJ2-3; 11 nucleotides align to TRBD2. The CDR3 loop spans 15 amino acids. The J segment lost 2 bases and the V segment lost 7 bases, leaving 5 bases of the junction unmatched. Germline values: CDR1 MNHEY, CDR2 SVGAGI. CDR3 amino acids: CASTPTSGDTDTQYF. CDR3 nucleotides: TGTGCCAGCACCCCGACTAGCGGGGACACAGATACGCAGTATTTT.